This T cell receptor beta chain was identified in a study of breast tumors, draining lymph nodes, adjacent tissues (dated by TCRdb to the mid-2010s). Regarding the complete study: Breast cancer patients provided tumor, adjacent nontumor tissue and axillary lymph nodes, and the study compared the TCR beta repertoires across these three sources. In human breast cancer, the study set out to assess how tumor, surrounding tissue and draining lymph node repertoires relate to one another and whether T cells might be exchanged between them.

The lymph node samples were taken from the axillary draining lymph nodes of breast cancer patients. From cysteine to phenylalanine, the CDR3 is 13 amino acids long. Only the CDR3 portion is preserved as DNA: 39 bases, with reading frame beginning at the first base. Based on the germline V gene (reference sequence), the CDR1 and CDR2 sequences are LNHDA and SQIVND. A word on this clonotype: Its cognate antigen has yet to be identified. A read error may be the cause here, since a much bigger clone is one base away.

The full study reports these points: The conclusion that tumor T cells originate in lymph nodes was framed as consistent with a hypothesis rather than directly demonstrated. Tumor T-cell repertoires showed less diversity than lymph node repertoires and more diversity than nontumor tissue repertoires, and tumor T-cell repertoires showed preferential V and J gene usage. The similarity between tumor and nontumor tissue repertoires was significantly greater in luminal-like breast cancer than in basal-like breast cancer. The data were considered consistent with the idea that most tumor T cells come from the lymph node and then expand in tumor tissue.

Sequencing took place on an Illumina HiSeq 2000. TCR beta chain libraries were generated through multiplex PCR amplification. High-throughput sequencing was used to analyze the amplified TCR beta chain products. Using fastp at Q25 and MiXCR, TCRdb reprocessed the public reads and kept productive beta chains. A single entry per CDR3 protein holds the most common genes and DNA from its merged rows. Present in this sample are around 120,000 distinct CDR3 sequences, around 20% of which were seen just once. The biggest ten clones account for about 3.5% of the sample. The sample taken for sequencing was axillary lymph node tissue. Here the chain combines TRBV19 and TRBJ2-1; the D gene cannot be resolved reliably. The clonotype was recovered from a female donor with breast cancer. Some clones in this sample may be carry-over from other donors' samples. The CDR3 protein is CASMGGFYDEQFF. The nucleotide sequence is TGTGCCAGTATGGGCGGATTCTACGATGAGCAGTTCTTC.